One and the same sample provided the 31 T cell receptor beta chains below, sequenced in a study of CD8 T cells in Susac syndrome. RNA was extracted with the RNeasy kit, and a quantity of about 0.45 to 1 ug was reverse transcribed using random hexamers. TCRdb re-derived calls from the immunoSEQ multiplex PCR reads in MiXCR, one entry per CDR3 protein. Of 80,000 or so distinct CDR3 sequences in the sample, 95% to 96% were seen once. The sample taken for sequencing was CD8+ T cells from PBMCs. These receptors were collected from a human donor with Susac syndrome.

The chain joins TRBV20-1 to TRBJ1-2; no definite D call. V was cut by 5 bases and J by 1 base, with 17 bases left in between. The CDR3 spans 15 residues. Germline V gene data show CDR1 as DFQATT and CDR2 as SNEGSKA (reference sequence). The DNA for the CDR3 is TGCAGTGCTCCTGATCGGGATCCCGTTAACTATGGCTACACCTTC. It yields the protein CSAPDRDPVNYGYTF.

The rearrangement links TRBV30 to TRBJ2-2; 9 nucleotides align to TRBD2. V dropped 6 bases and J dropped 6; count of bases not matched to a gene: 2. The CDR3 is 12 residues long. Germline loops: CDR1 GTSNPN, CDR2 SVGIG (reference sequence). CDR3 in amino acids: CACGLASGELFF. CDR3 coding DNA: TGTGCCTGCGGACTAGCGTCCGGGGAGCTGTTTTTT. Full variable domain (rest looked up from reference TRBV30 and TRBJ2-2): SQTIHQWPATLVQPVGSPLSLECTVEGTSNPNLYWYRQAAGRGLQLLFYSVGIGQISSEVPQNLSASRPQDRQFILSSKKLLLSDSGFYLCACGLASGELFFGEGSRLTVL.

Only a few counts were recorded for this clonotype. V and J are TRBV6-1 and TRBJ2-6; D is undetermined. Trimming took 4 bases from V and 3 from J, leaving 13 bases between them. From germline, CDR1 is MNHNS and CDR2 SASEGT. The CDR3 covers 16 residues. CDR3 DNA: TGTGCCAGCAGTGGGACGCCCCTTGGTGGGGCCAACGTCCTGACTTTC. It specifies CASSGTPLGGANVLTF.

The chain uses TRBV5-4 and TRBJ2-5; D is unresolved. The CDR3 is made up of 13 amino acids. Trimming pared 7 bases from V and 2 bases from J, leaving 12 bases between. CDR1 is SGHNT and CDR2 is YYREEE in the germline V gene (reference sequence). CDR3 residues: CASWSPNQETQYF. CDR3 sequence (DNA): TGTGCCAGCTGGAGCCCCAATCAAGAGACCCAGTACTTC.

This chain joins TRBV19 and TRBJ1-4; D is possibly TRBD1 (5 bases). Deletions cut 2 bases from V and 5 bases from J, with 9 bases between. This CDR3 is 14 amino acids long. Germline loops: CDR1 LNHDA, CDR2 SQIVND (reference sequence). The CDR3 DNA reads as TGTGCCAGTAGTATATTGGGGCGAAATGAAAAACTGTTTTTT. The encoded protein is CASSILGRNEKLFF.

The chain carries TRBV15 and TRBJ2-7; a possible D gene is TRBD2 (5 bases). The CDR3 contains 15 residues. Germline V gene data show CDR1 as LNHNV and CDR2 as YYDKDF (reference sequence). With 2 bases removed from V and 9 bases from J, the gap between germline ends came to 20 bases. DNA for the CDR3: TGTGCCACCAGCAGAAGACTACACGGAGTCCTCCGGCAGTACTTC. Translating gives CATSRRLHGVLRQYF.

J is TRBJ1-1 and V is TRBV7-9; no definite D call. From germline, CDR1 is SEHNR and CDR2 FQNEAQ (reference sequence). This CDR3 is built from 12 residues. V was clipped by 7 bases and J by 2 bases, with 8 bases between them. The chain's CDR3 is CASTFGNTEAFF. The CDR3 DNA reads TGTGCCAGCACCTTTGGTAACACTGAAGCTTTCTTT.

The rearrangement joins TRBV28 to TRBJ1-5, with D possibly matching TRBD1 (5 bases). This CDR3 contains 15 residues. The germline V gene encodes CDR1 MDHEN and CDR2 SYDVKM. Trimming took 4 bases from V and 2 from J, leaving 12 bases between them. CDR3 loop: CASSSQGRGNQPQHF. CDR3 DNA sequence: TGTGCCAGCAGTTCTCAGGGAAGGGGCAATCAGCCCCAGCATTTT. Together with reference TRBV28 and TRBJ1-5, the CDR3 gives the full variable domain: DVKVTQSSRYLVKRTGEKVFLECVQDMDHENMFWYRQDPGLGLRLIYFSYDVKMKEKGDIPEGYSVSREKKERFSLILESASTNQTSMYLCASSSQGRGNQPQHFGDGTRLSIL.

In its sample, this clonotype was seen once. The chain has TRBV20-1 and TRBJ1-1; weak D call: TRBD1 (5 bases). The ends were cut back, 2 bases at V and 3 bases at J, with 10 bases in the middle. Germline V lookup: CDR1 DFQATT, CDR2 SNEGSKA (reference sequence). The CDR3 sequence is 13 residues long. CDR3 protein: CSARSPRDTEAFF. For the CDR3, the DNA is TGCAGTGCTAGATCCCCCAGGGACACTGAAGCTTTCTTT.

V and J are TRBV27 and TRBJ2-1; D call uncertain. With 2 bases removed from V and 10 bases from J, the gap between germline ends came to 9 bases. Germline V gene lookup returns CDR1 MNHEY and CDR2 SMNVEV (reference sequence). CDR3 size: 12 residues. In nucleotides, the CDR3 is TGTGCCAGCAGTTTACAAGGAACCGAGCAGTTCTTC. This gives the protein CASSLQGTEQFF.

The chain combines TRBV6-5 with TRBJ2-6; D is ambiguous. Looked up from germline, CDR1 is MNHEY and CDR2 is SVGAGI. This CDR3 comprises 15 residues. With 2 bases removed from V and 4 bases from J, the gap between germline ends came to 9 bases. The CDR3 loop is CASSYSLSGANVLTF. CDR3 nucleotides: TGTGCCAGCAGTTACAGCCTCTCCGGGGCCAACGTCCTGACTTTC.

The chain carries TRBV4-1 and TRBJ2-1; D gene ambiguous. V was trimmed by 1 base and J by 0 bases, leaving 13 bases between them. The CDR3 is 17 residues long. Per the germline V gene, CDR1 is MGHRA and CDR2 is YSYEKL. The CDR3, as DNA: TGCGCCAGCAGCCAAGTTCAAGCAATGAGCTCCTACAATGAGCAGTTCTTC. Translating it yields CASSQVQAMSSYNEQFF.

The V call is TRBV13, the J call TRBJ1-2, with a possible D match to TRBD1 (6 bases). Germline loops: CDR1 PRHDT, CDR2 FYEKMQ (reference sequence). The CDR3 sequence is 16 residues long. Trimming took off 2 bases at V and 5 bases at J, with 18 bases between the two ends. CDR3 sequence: CASSLYRGQGKYGYTF. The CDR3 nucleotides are TGTGCCAGCAGCTTATATAGGGGACAAGGGAAGTATGGCTACACCTTC. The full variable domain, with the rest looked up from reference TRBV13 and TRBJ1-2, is AAGVIQSPRHLIKEKRETATLKCYPIPRHDTVYWYQQGPGQDPQFLISFYEKMQSDKGSIPDRFSAQQFSDYHSELNMSSLELGDSALYFCASSLYRGQGKYGYTFGSGTRLTVV.

Written as DNA, the CDR3 is TGTGCCAGCAGTAGCGGGAGTGGCACCTACAATGAGCAGTTCTTC. It translates to CASSSGSGTYNEQFF. The rearrangement uses TRBV7-8 and TRBJ2-1, with 9 bases lining up with TRBD2. The junction had 5 bases not matched to a gene; V was cut back by 6 bases and J by 2 bases. The CDR3 runs to 15 residues. Per germline, CDR1 SGHVS and CDR2 FQNEAQ.

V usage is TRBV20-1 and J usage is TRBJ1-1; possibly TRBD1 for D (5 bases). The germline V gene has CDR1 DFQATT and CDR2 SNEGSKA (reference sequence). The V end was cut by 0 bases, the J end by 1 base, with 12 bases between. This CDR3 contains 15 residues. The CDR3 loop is CSARDRRQPNTEAFF. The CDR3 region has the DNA TGCAGTGCTAGAGATCGAAGACAGCCGAACACTGAAGCTTTCTTT.

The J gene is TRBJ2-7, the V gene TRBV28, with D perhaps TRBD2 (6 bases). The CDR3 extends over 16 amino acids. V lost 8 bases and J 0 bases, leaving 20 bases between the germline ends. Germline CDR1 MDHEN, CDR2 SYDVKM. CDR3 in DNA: TGTGCCAGCGCATCCCCGATTCGGAGGGGCTCCTACGAGCAGTACTTC. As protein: CASASPIRRGSYEQYF. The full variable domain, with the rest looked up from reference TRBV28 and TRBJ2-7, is DVKVTQSSRYLVKRTGEKVFLECVQDMDHENMFWYRQDPGLGLRLIYFSYDVKMKEKGDIPEGYSVSREKKERFSLILESASTNQTSMYLCASASPIRRGSYEQYFGPGTRLTVT.

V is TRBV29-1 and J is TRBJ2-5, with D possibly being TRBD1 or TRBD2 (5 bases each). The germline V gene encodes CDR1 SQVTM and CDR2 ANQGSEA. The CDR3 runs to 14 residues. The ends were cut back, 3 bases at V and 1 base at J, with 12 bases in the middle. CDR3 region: CSVELVGGQETQYF. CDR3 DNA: TGCAGCGTTGAGTTAGTTGGGGGCCAAGAGACCCAGTACTTC.

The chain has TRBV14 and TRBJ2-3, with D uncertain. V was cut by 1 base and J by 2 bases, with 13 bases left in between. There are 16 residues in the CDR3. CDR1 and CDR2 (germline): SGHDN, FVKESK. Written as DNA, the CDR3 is TGTGCCAGCAGCCAAGGCTACGGCGGTCACACAGATACGCAGTATTTT. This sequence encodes CASSQGYGGHTDTQYF. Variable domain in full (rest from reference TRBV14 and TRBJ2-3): EAGVTQFPSHSVIEKGQTVTLRCDPISGHDNLYWYRRVMGKEIKFLLHFVKESKQDESGMPNNRFLAERTGGTYSTLKVQPAELEDSGVYFCASSQGYGGHTDTQYFGPGTRLTVL.

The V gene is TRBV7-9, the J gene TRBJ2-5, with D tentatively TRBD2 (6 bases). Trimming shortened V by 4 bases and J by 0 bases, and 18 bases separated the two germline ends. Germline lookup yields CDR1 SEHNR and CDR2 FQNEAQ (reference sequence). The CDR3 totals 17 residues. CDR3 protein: CASSSPAQEGNQETQYF. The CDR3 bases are TGTGCCAGCAGCTCCCCCGCCCAGGAGGGGAACCAAGAGACCCAGTACTTC.

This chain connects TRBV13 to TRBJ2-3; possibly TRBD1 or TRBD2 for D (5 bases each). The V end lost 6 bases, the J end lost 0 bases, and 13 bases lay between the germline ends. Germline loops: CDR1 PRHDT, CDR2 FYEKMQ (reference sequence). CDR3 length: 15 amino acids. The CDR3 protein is CASSPRDGSTDTQYF. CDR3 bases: TGTGCCAGCAGTCCAAGGGACGGCAGCACAGATACGCAGTATTTT.

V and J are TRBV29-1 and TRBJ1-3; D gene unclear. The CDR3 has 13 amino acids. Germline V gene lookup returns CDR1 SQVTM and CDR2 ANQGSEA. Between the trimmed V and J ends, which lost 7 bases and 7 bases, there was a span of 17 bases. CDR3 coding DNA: TGCAGCGCCCTGGAGGGCAGTGGTAACACCATATATTTT. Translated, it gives CSALEGSGNTIYF.

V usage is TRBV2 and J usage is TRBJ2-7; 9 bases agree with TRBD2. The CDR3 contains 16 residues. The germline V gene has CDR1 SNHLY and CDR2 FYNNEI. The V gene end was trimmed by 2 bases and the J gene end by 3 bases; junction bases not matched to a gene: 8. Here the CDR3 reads CASSEWVSGSSYEQYF. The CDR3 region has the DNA TGTGCCAGCAGTGAATGGGTTAGCGGGAGTAGCTACGAGCAGTACTTC.

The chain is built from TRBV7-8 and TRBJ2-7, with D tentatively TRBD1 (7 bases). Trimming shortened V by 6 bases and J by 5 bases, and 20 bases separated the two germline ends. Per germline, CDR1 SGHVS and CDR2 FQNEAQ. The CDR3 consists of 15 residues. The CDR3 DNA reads TGTGCCAGCAGTCTAGGCCCCCAGGGGGGAAACGAGCAGTACTTC. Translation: CASSLGPQGGNEQYF.

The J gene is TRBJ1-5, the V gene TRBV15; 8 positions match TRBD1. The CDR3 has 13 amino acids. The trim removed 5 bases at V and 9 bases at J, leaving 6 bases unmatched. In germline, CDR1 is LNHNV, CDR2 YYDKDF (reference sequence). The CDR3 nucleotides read TGTGCCACCAGCTCCGACAGGGGAGGGCCCCAGCATTTT. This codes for CATSSDRGGPQHF.

The CDR3 nucleotides are TGCAGCGTTGAAGATGGGAGTATCACCGGGGAGCTGTTTTTT. As protein: CSVEDGSITGELFF. V and J are TRBV29-1 and TRBJ2-2, with a possible D match to TRBD2 (5 bases). Looked up from germline, CDR1 is SQVTM and CDR2 is ANQGSEA. V dropped 0 bases and J dropped 4 bases, with 9 bases sitting between them. There are 14 residues in the CDR3.

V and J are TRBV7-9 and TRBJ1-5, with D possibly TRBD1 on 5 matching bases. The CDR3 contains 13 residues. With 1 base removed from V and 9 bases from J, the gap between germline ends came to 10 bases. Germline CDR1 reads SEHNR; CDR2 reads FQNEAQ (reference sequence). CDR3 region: CASSLEGPRPQHF. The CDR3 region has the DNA TGTGCCAGCAGCTTAGAGGGGCCGCGGCCCCAGCATTTT.

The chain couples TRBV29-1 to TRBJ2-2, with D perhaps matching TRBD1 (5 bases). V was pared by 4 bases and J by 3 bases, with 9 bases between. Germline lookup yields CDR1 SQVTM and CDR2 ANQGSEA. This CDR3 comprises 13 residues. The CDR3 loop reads CSVAGSYTGELFF. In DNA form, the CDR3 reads TGCAGCGTTGCAGGGTCGTACACCGGGGAGCTGTTTTTT.

CDR3 sequence (DNA): TGTGCCAGTAGTATGGGGACAGGGAATACCCAGTACTTC. It encodes CASSMGTGNTQYF. V and J are TRBV19 and TRBJ2-5; 9 nucleotides agree with TRBD1. CDR3 length: 13 amino acids. V lost 3 bases to trimming and J lost 8 bases; unmatched junction nucleotides: 4. Germline values: CDR1 LNHDA, CDR2 SQIVND (reference sequence).

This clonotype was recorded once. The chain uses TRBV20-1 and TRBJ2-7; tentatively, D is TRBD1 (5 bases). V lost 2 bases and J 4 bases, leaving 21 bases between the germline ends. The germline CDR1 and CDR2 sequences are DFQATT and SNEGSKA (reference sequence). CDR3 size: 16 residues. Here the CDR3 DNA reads TGCAGTGCTAGACAGCCTGGGGCAGGGTCTAGTTACGAGCAGTACTTC. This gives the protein CSARQPGAGSSYEQYF.

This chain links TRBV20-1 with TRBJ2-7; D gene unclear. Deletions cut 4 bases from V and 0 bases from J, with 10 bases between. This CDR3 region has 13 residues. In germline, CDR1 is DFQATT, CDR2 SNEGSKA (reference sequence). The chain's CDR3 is CSAMGSSSYEQYV. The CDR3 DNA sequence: TGCAGTGCTATGGGGTCCAGCTCCTACGAGCAGTACGTC.

For the CDR3, the DNA is TGTGCCACCAGGTCAGATAATGCGGTAGGGATTCGTCGGTACAATGAGCAGTTCTTC. Encoded protein: CATRSDNAVGIRRYNEQFF. The chain has TRBV15 and TRBJ2-1; D call uncertain. This CDR3 has 19 amino acids. V lost 6 bases to trimming and J lost 4 bases, with 28 bases between them. CDR1 is LNHNV, CDR2 YYDKDF, per germline (reference sequence). The full variable domain, in which reference TRBV15 and TRBJ2-1 provide the parts outside the CDR3, is DAMVIQNPRYQVTQFGKPVTLSCSQTLNHNVMYWYQQKSSQAPKLLFHYYDKDFNNEADTPDNFQSRRPNTSFCFLDIRSPGLGDTAMYLCATRSDNAVGIRRYNEQFFGPGTRLTVL.